A selection of T cell receptor beta chains follows, all from one sample in a study of blood T cell repertoires in COVID-19. Profiling relied on immunoSEQ multiplex PCR, and the TCRdb table lists in-frame clones only, not all of them. This table has 300,000 to 350,000 clones, almost 90% appearing once. The sequenced sample was peripheral blood. Receptors originate from a woman in her 70s with COVID-19, enrolled during active disease. The conserved cysteine and the conserved F or W are not part of the CDR3 here. The order of the fields is clone size, J gene, V gene, CDR3 protein. Clone size is given for some rows only: seen once, a few or many times, or a class if the clone is expanded.

size: -
J: TRBJ2-5
V: TRBV4-3
CDR3: ASSQGSGTNKETQY

size: -
J: TRBJ1-1
V: TRBV27
CDR3: ASSLGGHTEAF

size: -
J: TRBJ2-1
V: TRBV3-1/TRBV3-2
CDR3: ASSHGLAGSNEQF

size: -
J: TRBJ2-1
V: TRBV5-3
CDR3: ARSPKITSGGSVSYNEQF

size: -
J: TRBJ2-1
V: TRBV7-9
CDR3: ASSLGWDTSYNEQF

size: -
J: TRBJ1-6
V: TRBV5-1
CDR3: ASSGTGTGTSPLH

size: -
J: TRBJ1-2
V: TRBV11-2
CDR3: ASALGGQNYGYT

size: few
J: TRBJ1-4
V: TRBV11-3
CDR3: ASRAGTAEEEKLF

size: -
J: TRBJ1-2
V: TRBV28
CDR3: ASRPGGSSNYGYT

size: -
J: TRBJ2-3
V: TRBV5-1
CDR3: ASSLAEAPLNPQY

size: -
J: TRBJ1-5
V: TRBV28
CDR3: ASNRQVLSNQPQH

size: -
J: TRBJ1-2
V: TRBV9
CDR3: ASSARDNFNYGYT

size: -
J: TRBJ1-4
V: TRBV5-3
CDR3: ARSPPEQGSNEKLF

size: -
J: TRBJ1-1
V: TRBV2
CDR3: ASNLLPSAEAF

size: -
J: TRBJ2-1
V: TRBV15
CDR3: ATSRDSGMDNEQF

size: -
J: TRBJ1-5
V: TRBV6-2/TRBV6-3
CDR3: ASTPNLLNLRDQPQH

size: -
J: TRBJ2-1
V: TRBV18
CDR3: ASSISAPLAGLNNEQF

size: -
J: TRBJ2-1
V: TRBV2
CDR3: ASSEELAGGNEQF

size: few
J: TRBJ2-7
V: TRBV5-6
CDR3: ASSLATTSYEQY

size: -
J: TRBJ1-3
V: TRBV7-9
CDR3: ASNLSDGGARNTIY

size: -
J: TRBJ2-5
V: TRBV9
CDR3: ASSAAGGQETQY

size: few
J: TRBJ2-7
V: TRBV5-6
CDR3: ASSLSREQY

size: -
J: TRBJ1-2
V: TRBV30
CDR3: AWSRAGGYGYT

size: -
J: TRBJ2-7
V: TRBV7-2
CDR3: ASSPNQRGPYEQY

size: -
J: TRBJ1-1
V: TRBV7-6
CDR3: ASSFAGVNTEAF

size: -
J: TRBJ1-5
V: TRBV7-9
CDR3: ASSLGGMEQPQH

size: -
J: TRBJ2-3
V: TRBV12-3/TRBV12-4
CDR3: ASKDRGSHTQY

size: -
J: TRBJ2-3
V: TRBV9
CDR3: ASSVDPGLAADTQY

size: -
J: TRBJ1-5
V: TRBV2
CDR3: ASSESSFLHQPQH

size: -
J: TRBJ1-2
V: TRBV12-3/TRBV12-4
CDR3: ASRGGENYGYT

size: -
J: TRBJ1-1
V: TRBV10-3
CDR3: AIGQVNTEAF

size: -
J: TRBJ1-1
V: TRBV20-1
CDR3: SASQRYQGRAKWNTEAF

size: -
J: TRBJ1-5
V: TRBV24-1
CDR3: ATSDRTGGNQPQH

size: -
J: TRBJ2-5
V: TRBV2
CDR3: ASRRTGQETQY

size: -
J: TRBJ1-1
V: TRBV12-3/TRBV12-4
CDR3: ASSFPMNTEAF

size: few
J: TRBJ1-6
V: TRBV9
CDR3: ASSQGQGGNSPLH

size: -
J: TRBJ1-3
V: TRBV4-3
CDR3: ASSQEQSSGNTIY

size: -
J: TRBJ1-1
V: TRBV5-4
CDR3: ASSSNRGGTEAF

size: -
J: TRBJ1-4
V: TRBV4-1
CDR3: ASSQLRSEKLF

size: -
J: TRBJ1-5
V: TRBV9
CDR3: ASSRGQGSDQPQH

size: -
J: TRBJ2-7
V: TRBV4-1
CDR3: ASSPTIWGAYEQY

size: -
J: TRBJ2-7
V: TRBV3-1/TRBV3-2
CDR3: ASSQDQASGFAYEQY

size: once
J: TRBJ1-5
V: TRBV2
CDR3: ASSGQGANQPQH

size: -
J: TRBJ1-3
V: TRBV19
CDR3: ASSKQGTRFIGNTIY

size: -
J: TRBJ1-5
V: TRBV4-2
CDR3: ASSRESDRTYQPQH

size: -
J: TRBJ1-2
V: TRBV29-1
CDR3: SVEFPAGVDYGYT

size: -
J: TRBJ1-1
V: TRBV19
CDR3: ASSPRRWEATEAF

size: -
J: TRBJ2-1
V: TRBV18
CDR3: ASSNERGGNEQF

size: -
J: TRBJ1-2
V: TRBV5-5
CDR3: ASSLAGNYGYT

size: -
J: TRBJ2-3
V: TRBV28
CDR3: ASSRAGASDTQY